Presented here are 12 T cell receptor beta chains from one specimen sequenced in a study of shared T cell receptors in the human thymus. TCRdb's copy holds only in-frame clones and misses some; the assay was immunoSEQ multiplex PCR. Among roughly 560,000 clones, more than 75% were seen once, and the ten largest hold 0.013%. This sample also belongs to another study, concerning human thymus T cells.

The specimen was thymocytes. These receptors originate from a boy younger than two with a congenital heart defect.

The chain couples TRBV7-9 to TRBJ1-1; TRBD1 might be the D (5 bases). This CDR3 comprises 13 residues. V shed 6 bases and J shed 1 base, with 9 bases lying between them. The germline V gene encodes CDR1 SEHNR and CDR2 FQNEAQ (reference sequence). CDR3 sequence reads: CASRPQENTEAFF. In DNA form, the CDR3 reads TGTGCCAGCAGGCCACAGGAGAACACTGAAGCTTTCTTT.

This clone was seen a single time. The gene calls are TRBV19 and TRBJ2-3; 10 nucleotides line up with TRBD1. The CDR3 spans 15 residues. Trimming cost V 4 bases and J 4 bases; bases outside gene matches: 5. CDR1 LNHDA and CDR2 SQIVND come from the germline V gene (reference sequence). For the CDR3, the DNA is TGTGCCAGTAGTACGCCGGGACAGGGGCCAGATACGCAGTATTTT. Its protein is CASSTPGQGPDTQYF.

The V call is TRBV7-9, the J call TRBJ2-1, with unresolved D. The CDR3 has 15 residues. Germline CDR1 SEHNR, CDR2 FQNEAQ (reference sequence). The V end lost 5 bases, the J end lost 0 bases, and 11 bases lay between the germline ends. The DNA of the CDR3 is TGTGCCAGCAGCCGAGAATACCGCTCCTACAATGAGCAGTTCTTC. Protein: CASSREYRSYNEQFF.

J is TRBJ2-5 and V is TRBV5-1; 11 positions agree with TRBD1. The trim removed 1 base at V and 2 bases at J, leaving 13 bases unmatched. Per the germline V gene, CDR1 is SGHRS and CDR2 is YFSETQ. The CDR3 loop spans 19 amino acids. The CDR3 here is CASSLKDRGLLAGQETQYF. CDR3 sequence (DNA): TGCGCCAGCAGCTTGAAGGACAGGGGGCTGCTAGCGGGGCAAGAGACCCAGTACTTC.

The chain recombines TRBV14 with TRBJ2-3, with a weak D call TRBD2 (6 bases). In germline, CDR1 is SGHDN, CDR2 FVKESK. The CDR3 extends over 13 amino acids. Trimming cost V 6 bases and J 3 bases, with 10 bases left between them. CDR3 in amino acids: CASSPGSTDTQYF. The CDR3 DNA reads TGTGCCAGCAGTCCCGGGAGTACAGATACGCAGTATTTT.

V and J are TRBV7-9 and TRBJ2-7; 8 bases are a match to TRBD2. The germline V gene encodes CDR1 SEHNR and CDR2 FQNEAQ (reference sequence). J was trimmed by 3 bases and V by 1 base; bases with no gene match: 2. CDR3 length: 14 amino acids. CDR3 amino acids: CASSLGAGDYEQYF. CDR3 sequence (DNA): TGTGCCAGCAGCTTAGGAGCGGGAGACTACGAGCAGTACTTC.

This clone was detected once. The chain employs TRBV30 and TRBJ2-1; weak D call: TRBD1 (6 bases). The CDR3 loop spans 16 amino acids. Looked up from germline, CDR1 is GTSNPN and CDR2 is SVGIG (reference sequence). The germline V and J ends were trimmed by 2 bases and 2 bases, with 16 bases remaining between them. The CDR3 DNA reads as TGTGCCTGGAGTACCTCAGGGGAGCGGCCCTACAATGAGCAGTTCTTC. Protein sequence: CAWSTSGERPYNEQFF.

V is TRBV11-2 and J is TRBJ2-3; TRBD2 aligns across 7 bases. The junction had 12 bases not matched to a gene; V was cut back by 5 bases and J by 1 base. Germline V CDR1 and CDR2: SGHAT, FQNNGV. The CDR3 totals 17 residues. The DNA for the CDR3 is TGTGCCAGCAGCCCCCGTGGGAGGGGTCGTGGCACAGATACGCAGTATTTT. Protein product: CASSPRGRGRGTDTQYF.

The genes are TRBV4-3 and TRBJ1-4; D ambiguous. Germline CDR1 is LGHNA and CDR2 is YSLEER. V was shortened by 4 bases and J by 0 bases, with 9 bases between the two germline ends. The CDR3 loop spans 15 amino acids. CDR3 nucleotides: TGCGCCAGCAGCCCGCAGTCTGCAACTAATGAAAAACTGTTTTTT. It is translated as CASSPQSATNEKLFF.

This clone was found once. The chain carries TRBV6-4 and TRBJ2-5, with 10 bases aligning to TRBD2. With V trimmed by 2 bases and J by 5 bases, 5 bases remained unmatched. This CDR3 region has 15 residues. CDR1 is MRHNA and CDR2 is SNTAGT in the germline V gene. CDR3 bases: TGTGCCAGCAGTGACAAGCGGGAGGGCGTTGAGACCCAGTACTTC. Residues: CASSDKREGVETQYF.

The V gene is TRBV10-2, the J gene TRBJ2-7; 7 positions agree with TRBD2. Germline CDR1 and CDR2: WSHSY and SAAADI. V was clipped by 2 bases and J by 0 bases; unmatched bases: 4. There are 15 residues in the CDR3. CDR3: CASSEPSGTSYEQYF. The CDR3 DNA reads TGCGCCAGCAGTGAGCCAAGCGGGACCTCCTACGAGCAGTACTTC.

The chain employs TRBV7-9 and TRBJ2-3; D unresolved. This CDR3 spans 15 amino acids. The germline gives CDR1 SEHNR, CDR2 FQNEAQ (reference sequence). Trimming removed 3 bases from V and 8 bases from J, with 18 bases in between. The CDR3 nucleotides read TGTGCCAGCAGCTTTCCCCTTTCTGCAGGCAGTACGCAGTATTTT. This gives the protein CASSFPLSAGSTQYF.